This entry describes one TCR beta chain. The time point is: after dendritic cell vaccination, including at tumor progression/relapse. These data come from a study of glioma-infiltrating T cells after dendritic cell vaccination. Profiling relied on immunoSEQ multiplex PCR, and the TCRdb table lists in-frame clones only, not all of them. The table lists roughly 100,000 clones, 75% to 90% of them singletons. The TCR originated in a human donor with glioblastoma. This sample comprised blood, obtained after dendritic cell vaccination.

CDR3 in DNA: TGCGCCAGCAGCCAAGATCTGAGGGGAGGAGGCTATGGCTACACCTTC. Translated: CASSQDLRGGGYGYTF. V and J are TRBV4-3 and TRBJ1-2; D might be TRBD1 (5 bases). CDR1 LGHNA and CDR2 YSLEER come from the germline V gene. Trimming stripped 0 bases from V and 4 bases from J, with 15 bases between. CDR3 size: 16 residues.